This TCR beta chain emerged from a study of blood T cell repertoires in COVID-19 (TCRdb year 2020). For the wider study: Samples covering the acute and convalescent phases of COVID-19 were provided by collaborators in the United States, Italy and Spain. Where HLA class I and class II types were available, the types were taken from metadata supplied by the sample provider, not from assay-based typing. Sample metadata almost always included a de-identified subject ID, COVID-19 status, age in years and sex. The repertoires were made available in a free public database intended to serve as a resource for research on the immune response to SARS-CoV-2. The prospective study material was composed of cDNA or gDNA derived from T cells, B-cell-depleted T cells, or PBMCs. The samples were drawn from the first 160 participants of the ongoing ImmuneRACE study and from 1,254 subjects provided by 6 global collaborators. Deeply sampled blood TCRbeta repertoires from subjects exposed to, actively infected with, or recovered from COVID-19 were included in the dataset. Beyond this particular receptor, the publication reports: How much clinical and demographic metadata was included differed by source and by participant, and the metadata was provided uncurated.

Spanning cysteine to phenylalanine, the CDR3 consists of 14 amino acids. Just CDR3 DNA is preserved here, 42 bases in frame from base 1. CDR1 and CDR2 (MNHEY, SVGAGI) derive from the germline V gene. V and J are truncated by 2 bases and 7 bases respectively, leaving an intervening sequence of 14 bases. Note on this clone: It has no known antigen specificity. The record has no base qualities; no much larger clone is one base away.

A second Seattle source provided samples from volunteer blood donors who had recovered from COVID-19. The collaborating institutions used their own protocols to collect whole blood in K2EDTA tubes. For TCRbeta analysis, collaborator samples were shipped as frozen whole blood, as isolated PBMCs, or as DNA extracted from either sample type. TCRbeta CDR3 regions were amplified from genomic DNA using the immunoSEQ Assay, a bias-controlled multiplex PCR. For the original study's pipeline: Nucleated cell counts per sample were estimated from amplification of reference gene primers within the assay. To quantify the absolute abundance of each unique TCRbeta CDR3 rearrangement, sequence reads were collapsed and filtered. For each sample, productive Simpson clonality was calculated by taking the square root of Simpson's diversity index across productive rearrangements. TCRdb took over this immuneACCESS table, retaining in-frame rearrangements with V and J assigned. Such tables are incomplete; in checked studies, under half of the missing clones stem from an unresolved V gene, and the remainder is unexplained. For V, J and clone size, that table is used; D and trimming come from the DNA. The sample table holds 200,000 to 300,000 clones, of which under 85% were seen once. Roughly 2% of the sample comes from the top ten.

Sequencing used peripheral blood. The chain is encoded by TRBV6-5 joined to TRBJ1-1, and perhaps TRBD1 as D gene, on 5 matching bases. This TCR was sampled from a man aged 25-45 years who had recovered from COVID-19. The CDR3 amino acid sequence is: CASSYDAGMGEAFF. The sequenced DNA is TGTGCCAGCAGTTACGACGCAGGGATGGGTGAAGCTTTCTTT.